The 21 T cell receptor beta chains reported below all come from one sample, sequenced in a study of blood T cell repertoires in COVID-19. Here immunoSEQ multiplex PCR was the method, and the copy in TCRdb shows in-frame clones only, minus some. The sample carries around 80,000 clones, 75% to 85% recorded once. The sequenced material came from peripheral blood. These receptors all come from a human donor in a cohort sampled during active COVID-19.

The chain carries TRBV20-1 and TRBJ2-1; 11 nucleotides line up with TRBD2. Germline trimming cut 3 bases from V and 6 bases from J; bases unmatched to any gene: 10. Germline CDR1 and CDR2: DFQATT and SNEGSKA (reference sequence). This CDR3 is 16 amino acids long. CDR3 protein: CSASPGTSGAGNEQFF. CDR3 sequence (DNA): TGCAGTGCTAGTCCCGGGACTAGCGGAGCGGGCAATGAGCAGTTCTTC.

J is TRBJ1-1 and V is TRBV6-4; D not certain. Per the germline V gene, CDR1 is MRHNA and CDR2 is SNTAGT. This CDR3 contains 13 residues. V lost 3 bases to trimming and J lost 3 bases, with 8 bases between them. Here the CDR3 reads CASSETVYTEAFF. The CDR3 coding sequence is TGTGCCAGCAGTGAAACGGTCTACACTGAAGCTTTCTTT.

V is TRBV5-1 and J is TRBJ1-4; tentative D call: TRBD1 (6 bases). There are 15 residues in the CDR3. CDR1 SGHRS and CDR2 YFSETQ come from the germline V gene. V dropped 4 bases and J dropped 5 bases, with 15 bases sitting between them. CDR3: CASSLRGAGNEKLFF. For the CDR3, the DNA is TGCGCCAGCAGCCTGCGGGGGGCGGGGAATGAAAAACTGTTTTTT.

The chain recombines TRBV7-9 with TRBJ1-4; tentative D call: TRBD1 (5 bases). The V gene lost 1 base and the J gene lost 4 bases, with 10 bases spanning the gap. Germline loops: CDR1 SEHNR, CDR2 FQNEAQ (reference sequence). The CDR3 is 15 amino acids. The CDR3 protein is CASSLDTGDNEKLFF. CDR3 sequence (DNA): TGTGCCAGCAGCTTAGATACAGGCGATAATGAAAAACTGTTTTTT.

The chain joins TRBV5-4 to TRBJ1-5; no clear D. CDR1 is SGHNT, CDR2 YYREEE, per germline (reference sequence). This CDR3 has 14 residues. Trimming took off 0 bases at V and 10 bases at J, with 14 bases between the two ends. This CDR3 reads CASSLDPAGPPQHF. CDR3 coding DNA: TGTGCCAGCAGCTTGGATCCGGCAGGCCCTCCCCAGCATTTT.

In its sample, this clone was seen once. The chain recombines TRBV5-4 with TRBJ2-2; weak D call: TRBD1 (5 bases). V lost 6 bases to trimming and J lost 0 bases, with 12 bases between them. Per the germline V gene, CDR1 is SGHNT and CDR2 is YYREEE (reference sequence). CDR3 length: 15 amino acids. The CDR3 region has the DNA TGTGCCAGCACCACAGGTCAACCGAACACCGGGGAGCTGTTTTTT. This encodes CASTTGQPNTGELFF.

The CDR3 spells CASSPGQPTYGYTF. For the CDR3, the DNA is TGTGCCAGCAGCCCCGGACAGCCTACCTATGGCTACACCTTC. This sequence joins TRBV7-2 and TRBJ1-2; tentatively, D is TRBD1 (6 bases). This CDR3 contains 14 residues. Per germline, CDR1 SGHTA and CDR2 FQGNSA. V was pared by 5 bases and J by 4 bases, with 14 bases between.

This clone was seen a few times. The chain joins TRBV2 to TRBJ1-1; D is uncertain. Trimming cost V 8 bases and J 6 bases, with 22 bases left between them. The V gene's germline CDR1 is SNHLY and CDR2 FYNNEI. CDR3 length equals 15 residues. The CDR3 DNA reads as TGTGCCAGCTCCGCGGATCCGCGAGTGCTGGCTGAAGCTTTCTTT. Translation gives CASSADPRVLAEAFF.

This chain joins TRBV5-5 and TRBJ2-2; D possibly corresponds to TRBD2 (6 bases). Trimming cost V 2 bases and J 1 base, with 9 bases left between them. Germline CDR1 SGHKS, CDR2 YYEKEE (reference sequence). The CDR3 contains 15 residues. CDR3 residues: CASSFGTENTGELFF. In nucleotides, the CDR3 is TGTGCCAGCAGCTTTGGGACTGAGAACACCGGGGAGCTGTTTTTT.

V and J are TRBV18 and TRBJ1-4; D gene ambiguous. V was clipped by 1 base and J by 4 bases, with 10 bases between them. This CDR3 has 15 residues. Per the germline V gene, CDR1 is KGHSH and CDR2 is LQKENI. Written as DNA, the CDR3 is TGTGCCAGCTCACCACTGGCAGGTCTTAATGAAAAACTGTTTTTT. As protein: CASSPLAGLNEKLFF.

The genes are TRBV10-2 and TRBJ1-5; 8 nucleotides align to TRBD1. Germline V gives CDR1 WSHSY, CDR2 SAAADI. Losses at the gene ends were 3 bases for V and 1 base for J; bases not matched to a gene: 2. The CDR3 has 15 amino acids. CDR3: CASSDQGASNQPQHF. The CDR3 DNA reads as TGCGCCAGCAGTGATCAGGGGGCAAGCAATCAGCCCCAGCATTTT.

V and J are TRBV2 and TRBJ2-7; TRBD1 matches 7 bases. CDR3 length equals 15 residues. J was trimmed by 0 bases and V by 5 bases; bases with no gene match: 7. Per germline, CDR1 SNHLY and CDR2 FYNNEI. The CDR3 sequence is CASSRQQGYSYEQYF. CDR3 DNA: TGTGCCAGCAGTCGTCAACAGGGGTACTCCTACGAGCAGTACTTC.

The genes are TRBV4-1 and TRBJ2-5; 11 bases are a match to TRBD2. The CDR3 has 16 amino acids. Germline V gene lookup returns CDR1 MGHRA and CDR2 YSYEKL. The V gene end was trimmed by 2 bases and the J gene end by 1 base; junction bases not matched to a gene: 3. The CDR3 spells CASSQRGLAAQETQYF. CDR3 bases: TGCGCCAGCAGCCAACGGGGACTAGCGGCCCAAGAGACCCAGTACTTC.

The chain combines TRBV18 with TRBJ1-1; unclear D gene. V lost 2 bases and J lost 0, with 4 bases in between. Germline assignment: CDR1 KGHSH and CDR2 LQKENI. The CDR3 runs 13 residues. In DNA form, the CDR3 reads TGTGCCAGCTCACCAGACATGAACACTGAAGCTTTCTTT. It specifies CASSPDMNTEAFF. Based on the CDR3 plus reference TRBV18 and TRBJ1-1, the full variable domain is NAGVMQNPRHLVRRRGQEARLRCSPMKGHSHVYWYRQLPEEGLKFMVYLQKENIIDESGMPKERFSAEFPKEGPSILRIQQVVRGDSAAYFCASSPDMNTEAFFGQGTRLTVV.

The chain uses TRBV2 and TRBJ1-5, with D possibly matching TRBD1 (5 bases). CDR1 and CDR2 (germline): SNHLY, FYNNEI. Trimming pared 6 bases from V and 0 bases from J, leaving 12 bases between. CDR3 size: 15 residues. The CDR3 loop reads CASSTRGSSNQPQHF. The CDR3 bases are TGTGCCAGCAGCACAAGGGGCAGTAGCAATCAGCCCCAGCATTTT.

The genes are TRBV19 and TRBJ1-2; unclear D gene. Deletions cut 7 bases from V and 1 base from J, with 7 bases between. This CDR3 has 12 residues. The V gene's germline CDR1 is LNHDA and CDR2 SQIVND (reference sequence). CDR3 region: CASTSSNYGYTF. The CDR3 DNA is TGTGCCAGTACTTCCAGTAACTATGGCTACACCTTC.

This clone was observed a few times. The rearrangement joins TRBV18 to TRBJ1-5; D remains ambiguous. V dropped 1 base and J dropped 6 bases, with 13 bases sitting between them. Germline V gene lookup returns CDR1 KGHSH and CDR2 LQKENI. This CDR3 has 15 amino acids. The CDR3 nucleotides are TGTGCCAGCTCACCACGAAGTGGTGGGCGTCAGCCCCAGCATTTT. As protein: CASSPRSGGRQPQHF.

This clone was found a few times. The chain carries TRBV19 and TRBJ2-7, with a tentative D call TRBD1 (6 bases). This CDR3 has 12 amino acids. CDR1 LNHDA and CDR2 SQIVND come from the germline V gene (reference sequence). The ends were cut back, 3 bases at V and 7 bases at J, with 10 bases in the middle. The CDR3 coding sequence is TGTGCCAGTAGTATCAGGGGTTTGGAGCAGTACTTC. It encodes CASSIRGLEQYF.

This clone appeared a single time. The chain uses TRBV19 and TRBJ1-2; no firm D call. This CDR3 region has 13 residues. V dropped 8 bases and J dropped 4 bases, with 14 bases sitting between them. CDR1 and CDR2 (germline): LNHDA, SQIVND (reference sequence). The CDR3 loop reads CASSTEFVYGYTF. The CDR3 DNA follows: TGTGCCAGTTCCACGGAGTTCGTCTATGGCTACACCTTC.

The chain carries TRBV7-3 and TRBJ2-1, with TRBD2 identical over 8 bases. The CDR3 totals 15 residues. V shed 2 bases, J shed 4 bases, and the junction held 4 bases outside the gene matches. Germline V gives CDR1 SGHTA, CDR2 FQGTGA. The CDR3 coding sequence is TGTGCCAGCAGCTTATTAGCGGGGAGATACAATGAGCAGTTCTTC. Translating gives CASSLLAGRYNEQFF.

This clone was observed many times. The germline gene is not matched at one end of the junction; a read error may be the cause. The chain recombines TRBV5-1 with TRBJ1-6; TRBD1 is a possible D gene (5 bases). This CDR3 region has 17 residues. The germline V gene encodes CDR1 SGHRS and CDR2 YFSETQ. Written as DNA, the CDR3 is TGCGCCAGCCGCTTAGGGGCAGAGAGCTCCTATAATTCACCCCTCCACTTT. Amino acid sequence: CASRLGAESSYNSPLHF. The full variable domain, rest sourced from reference TRBV5-1 and TRBJ1-6, is KAGVTQTPRYLIKTRGQQVTLSCSPISGHRSVSWYQQTPGQGLQFLFEYFSETQRNKGNFPGRFSGRQFSNSRSEMNVSTLELGDSALYLCASRLGAESSYNSPLHFGNGTRLTVT.